The 8 T cell receptor beta chains below all came from one sample that was sequenced in a study of T cells in Graves' hyperthyroidism and ophthalmopathy. Authors of the study amplified TCR beta CDR3 regions from RNA transcripts. The HTBI primer set drove a first-round RT-PCR of the TCR CDR3. TCRdb re-derived calls from the multiplex PCR reads in MiXCR, one entry per CDR3 protein. The repertoire includes some 770,000 distinct CDR3 sequences, 15% to 20% of them detected once, and approximately 8.4% sits in the top ten. Sequencing was performed on blood. The receptors were gathered from a man in his late teens or twenties with Graves' hyperthyroidism.

V gene TRBV18 combines with J gene TRBJ2-2; 14 nucleotides align to TRBD2. The CDR3 has 17 residues. V shed 3 bases and J 5 bases; nucleotides not matched to a gene: 5. In germline, CDR1 is KGHSH, CDR2 LQKENI. The CDR3: CASSPGLAGEETGELFF. The CDR3 DNA reads as TGTGCCAGCTCACCGGGACTAGCGGGAGAGGAAACCGGGGAGCTGTTTTTT.

This clonotype has only a few counts. Compared with germline, one end of the junction differs, possibly owing to a read error. This chain links TRBV28 with TRBJ1-5; D is perhaps TRBD1 (5 bases). The CDR3 length is 15 residues. Germline V gene data show CDR1 as MDHEN and CDR2 as SYDVKM. CDR3: CACRVEGYGNQPQHF. As DNA, the CDR3 is TGTGCCTGCAGAGTGGAGGGGTATGGCAATCAGCCCCAGCATTTT.

This clonotype was found a few times. V is TRBV6-1 and J is TRBJ2-6, with unresolved D. The CDR3 consists of 13 residues. Trimming left V 6 bases short and J 4 bases short, with 7 bases between. Germline V gene sequence: CDR1 MNHNS, CDR2 SASEGT. The CDR3 bases are TGTGCCAGCAGGCGGTTCGGGGCCAACGTCCTGACTTTC. It yields the protein CASRRFGANVLTF.

This clonotype was found many times. The chain combines TRBV28 with TRBJ2-5, with TRBD1 matching over 12 bases. The length of the CDR3 is 16 residues. V was clipped by 10 bases and J by 5 bases; unmatched bases: 14. Germline loops: CDR1 MDHEN, CDR2 SYDVKM. The CDR3 loop is CAIQTGTGGYRETQYF. The CDR3 nucleotides are TGTGCCATCCAAACCGGGACAGGGGGCTATAGGGAGACCCAGTACTTC.

This clonotype has just a few counts. This sequence joins TRBV28 and TRBJ1-5; D is perhaps TRBD1 (5 bases). V lost 7 bases and J lost 5, with 18 bases in between. Germline V lookup: CDR1 MDHEN, CDR2 SYDVKM. This CDR3 has 15 residues. In DNA, the CDR3 is TGTGCCAGCATCACCCGGAAGGGACCCTATCAGCCCCAGCATTTT. Translated: CASITRKGPYQPQHF.

There are a few counts of this clonotype. The chain couples TRBV30 to TRBJ2-5; D possibly corresponds to TRBD2 (6 bases). The germline V gene encodes CDR1 GTSNPN and CDR2 SVGIG (reference sequence). The CDR3 runs 12 residues. The germline V and J ends were trimmed by 3 bases and 4 bases, with 9 bases remaining between them. In DNA, the CDR3 is TGTGCCTGGAGGGGACTCCGAGAGACCCAGTACTTC. It is translated as CAWRGLRETQYF.

The rearrangement uses TRBV6-9 and TRBJ2-2, with 9 bases aligning to TRBD2. CDR1 and CDR2 (germline): MNHGY, SVAAGI. CDR3 length: 18 amino acids. Unmatched junction bases numbered 10, after V lost 4 bases and J lost 1 base. The CDR3 nucleotides read TGTGCCAGCAGTTCCCCTACTTCTAGCGGGAAGAACACCGGGGAGCTGTTTTTT. Protein sequence: CASSSPTSSGKNTGELFF.

This clonotype showed up many times. V and J are TRBV18 and TRBJ2-5, with D perhaps matching TRBD1 (6 bases). V was pared by 2 bases and J by 2 bases, with 12 bases between. Germline assignment: CDR1 KGHSH and CDR2 LQKENI. The CDR3 runs to 15 residues. CDR3 region: CASSPSTGIQETQYF. CDR3 nucleotides: TGTGCCAGCTCACCAAGCACAGGGATTCAAGAGACCCAGTACTTC.